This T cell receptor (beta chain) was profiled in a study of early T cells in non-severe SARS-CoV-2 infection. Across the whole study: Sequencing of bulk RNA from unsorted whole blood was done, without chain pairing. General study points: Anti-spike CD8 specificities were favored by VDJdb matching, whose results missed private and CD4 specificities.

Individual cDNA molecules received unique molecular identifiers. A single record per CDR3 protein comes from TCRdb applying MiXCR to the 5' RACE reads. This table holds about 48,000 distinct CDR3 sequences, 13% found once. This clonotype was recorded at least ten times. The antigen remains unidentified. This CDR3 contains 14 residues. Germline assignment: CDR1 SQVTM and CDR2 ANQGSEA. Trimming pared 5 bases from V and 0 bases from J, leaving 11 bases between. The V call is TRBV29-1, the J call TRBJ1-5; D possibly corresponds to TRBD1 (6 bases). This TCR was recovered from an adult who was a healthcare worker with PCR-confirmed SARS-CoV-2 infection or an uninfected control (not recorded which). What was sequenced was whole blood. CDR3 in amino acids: CSVLQGSSNQPQHF. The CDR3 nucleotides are TGCAGCGTTCTTCAGGGGAGTAGCAATCAGCCCCAGCATTTT. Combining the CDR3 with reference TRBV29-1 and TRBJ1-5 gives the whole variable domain SAVISQKPSRDICQRGTSLTIQCQVDSQVTMMFWYRQQPGQSLTLIATANQGSEATYESGFVIDKFPISRPNLTFSTLTVSNMSPEDSSIYLCSVLQGSSNQPQHFGDGTRLSIL.